This T cell receptor (beta chain) is from a study of shared clonotypes between healthy human individuals. Trimming took off 6 bases at V and 1 base at J, with 6 bases between the two ends. The CDR3 contains 13 residues. Per germline, CDR1 MNHNS and CDR2 SASEGT. General study results and limits: Sampling covered nothing but blood. Tissue TCR repertoires likely differ from those found in blood.

The DNA input per sorted-subset replicate PCR was 150 to 200 ng, corresponding to some 30,000 T cell genomes. Authors' analysis steps: ImmunoSEQ junction-only sequences lacked quality scores, so their filtering differed. The assay was immunoSEQ multiplex PCR, and TCRdb's table has in-frame clones only and misses some. V and J calls and clone size follow that table, whereas D and trimming were derived from the DNA. The table has 1,400,000 or so clones, 98% to 99% seen once. This clone has only one observation. Its cognate antigen is unknown. The sequencing sample was made of naive CD4+ T cells sorted from blood. The subset was: CD45RA+ positively selected. The J gene is TRBJ2-2, the V gene TRBV6-1; no definite D call. The TCR comes from a man between 25 and 39 years old in good health. Here the CDR3 reads CASRSENTGELFF. The CDR3 DNA reads TGTGCCAGCAGAAGCGAGAACACCGGGGAGCTGTTTTTT.